The 31 T cell receptor beta chains below were found in one sample sequenced in a study of cytomegalovirus exposure and HLA in healthy donors. A multiplex PCR was run with 60 Vbeta primers and 13 Jbeta primers. This table comes from immunoSEQ multiplex PCR, and its TCRdb copy is limited to in-frame clones, with some not included. The sample includes 60,000 to 70,000 clones, around 68% of them seen just once. Specimen: PBMCs. These TCRs come from a man aged 50 to 59 in good health and CMV-seropositive.

The rearrangement links TRBV7-2 to TRBJ2-1; TRBD2 agrees at 8 bases. This CDR3 contains 16 residues. CDR1 is SGHTA, CDR2 FQGNSA, per germline. The J segment lost 3 bases and the V segment lost 5 bases, leaving 9 bases of the junction unmatched. This chain's CDR3 is CASSLRISGDYNEQFF. The CDR3 nucleotides read TGTGCCAGCAGCCTTCGTATTAGCGGGGACTACAATGAGCAGTTCTTC.

The V and J genes are TRBV6-6 and TRBJ1-4, with D perhaps matching TRBD1 (6 bases). V lost 10 bases, J lost 7 bases, and 19 bases lay in between. CDR1 and CDR2 from the germline V gene are MNHNY and SVGAGI (reference sequence). The length of the CDR3 is 14 residues. The CDR3 DNA reads as TGTGCCATTATAAAGGGGGTAGGAGGTGAAAAACTGTTTTTT. This translates into CAIIKGVGGEKLFF.

The chain carries TRBV5-4 and TRBJ2-1, with TRBD1 identical over 8 bases. From germline, CDR1 is SGHNT and CDR2 YYREEE (reference sequence). With V trimmed by 0 bases and J by 10 bases, 6 bases remained unmatched. The CDR3 is 14 amino acids. This chain's CDR3 is CASSLGGRGQEQFF. The DNA for the CDR3 is TGTGCCAGCAGCTTGGGTGGCAGGGGGCAGGAGCAGTTCTTC.

This rearrangement joins TRBV9 to TRBJ1-5, with 7 bases that match TRBD1. With 4 bases clipped from V and 4 bases from J, the junction kept 5 bases outside the gene matches. The CDR3 loop spans 14 amino acids. The germline CDR1 and CDR2 sequences are SGDLS and YYNGEE. The CDR3 nucleotides are TGTGCCAGCAGCAGAGGGGGCACAAATCAGCCCCAGCATTTT. Translation gives CASSRGGTNQPQHF.

V gene TRBV6-5 combines with J gene TRBJ2-5; 7 positions agree with TRBD1. J was trimmed by 3 bases and V by 4 bases; bases with no gene match: 5. From germline, CDR1 is MNHEY and CDR2 SVGAGI. The CDR3 is made up of 14 amino acids. Here the CDR3 DNA reads TGTGCCAGCAGTTCGACAGGGTTGGAAGAGACCCAGTACTTC. The encoded protein is CASSSTGLEETQYF.

The chain is built from TRBV27 and TRBJ2-5, with 10 positions matching TRBD2. The V and J ends lost 2 bases and 3 bases, in that order; junction bases with no gene match: 6. This CDR3 spans 16 amino acids. The germline V gene encodes CDR1 MNHEY and CDR2 SMNVEV (reference sequence). CDR3 DNA sequence: TGTGCCAGCAGTTTAGACCGGCTAGCGGGGGAAGAGACCCAGTACTTC. It translates to CASSLDRLAGEETQYF.

The rearrangement links TRBV27 to TRBJ1-4, with D hard to call. The CDR3 loop spans 16 amino acids. CDR1 MNHEY and CDR2 SMNVEV come from the germline V gene (reference sequence). Trimming cost V 2 bases and J 0 bases, with 10 bases left between them. The CDR3 spells CASSLQNPATNEKLFF. The CDR3 nucleotides are TGTGCCAGCAGTTTACAGAACCCTGCAACTAATGAAAAACTGTTTTTT.

V is TRBV11-3 and J is TRBJ2-7, with 8 bases lining up with TRBD1. Germline-derived CDR1 and CDR2 are SGHNT and YENEEA. The length of the CDR3 is 14 residues. V shed 5 bases, J shed 3 bases, and the junction held 6 bases outside the gene matches. The CDR3 sequence is CASSPGTGDYEQYF. The CDR3 DNA follows: TGTGCCAGCAGCCCCGGGACAGGAGACTACGAGCAGTACTTC.

This clone appeared once. The CDR3 region is CASSFGTDYEQYF. In DNA form, the CDR3 reads TGTGCCAGCAGCTTCGGGACAGACTACGAGCAGTACTTC. J is TRBJ2-7 and V is TRBV5-6, with TRBD1 identical over 7 bases. This CDR3 spans 13 amino acids. With V trimmed by 2 bases and J by 3 bases, 2 bases remained unmatched. Germline V lookup: CDR1 SGHDT, CDR2 YYEEEE.

The rearrangement links TRBV9 to TRBJ2-7, with 7 positions matching TRBD1. CDR1 is SGDLS and CDR2 is YYNGEE in the germline V gene. CDR3 size: 15 residues. Trimming cost V 0 bases and J 2 bases; bases outside gene matches: 5. CDR3 sequence (DNA): TGTGCCAGCAGCGTAGAGACAGGGAAGACCTACGAGCAGTACTTC. It yields the protein CASSVETGKTYEQYF.

The genes are TRBV5-1 and TRBJ2-5, with D possibly matching TRBD1 (5 bases). Between the trimmed V and J ends, which lost 5 bases and 2 bases, there was a span of 16 bases. The CDR3 loop spans 15 amino acids. The germline V gene has CDR1 SGHRS and CDR2 YFSETQ. Here the CDR3 DNA reads TGCGCCAGCAGGCCCCGACAGAGCGTACAAGAGACCCAGTACTTC. This sequence encodes CASRPRQSVQETQYF.

J is TRBJ1-5 and V is TRBV19; 8 bases map to TRBD1. Per germline, CDR1 LNHDA and CDR2 SQIVND (reference sequence). The CDR3 sequence is 14 residues long. The V segment lost 11 bases and the J segment 1 base; nucleotides outside the gene matches: 7. The CDR3 DNA reads as TGTGCCGTTTCGGACAGGGCGAGCAATCAGCCCCAGCATTTT. It specifies CAVSDRASNQPQHF.

The chain couples TRBV7-3 to TRBJ2-1, with TRBD2 identical over 8 bases. CDR3 length: 14 residues. Per the germline V gene, CDR1 is SGHTA and CDR2 is FQGTGA. Germline trimming cut 2 bases from V and 9 bases from J; bases unmatched to any gene: 6. CDR3 region: CASSLGTRTREQFF. As DNA, the CDR3 is TGTGCCAGCAGCTTAGGGACTAGAACCCGTGAGCAGTTCTTC.

A note on this clone: Here the CDR3 omits its conserved ending phenylalanine or tryptophan, so a read error is the likely source. J is TRBJ1-5 and V is TRBV2; 9 bases are a match to TRBD1. This CDR3 is built from 14 residues. V trimming: 7 bases; J trimming: 4 bases; junction bases outside the gene matches: 5. Per germline, CDR1 SNHLY and CDR2 FYNNEI. The CDR3 DNA reads TGTGCCAGCAAGAGGACAGGGGAAAATCAGCCCCAGCATGTT. This encodes CASKRTGENQPQHV.

This clone was seen a handful of times. The CDR3: CASRKLAGVNNEQFF. In nucleotides, the CDR3 is TGTGCCAGCAGGAAACTAGCGGGAGTGAATAATGAGCAGTTCTTC. The rearrangement joins TRBV2 to TRBJ2-1, with 11 positions matching TRBD2. CDR3 size: 15 residues. Germline-derived CDR1 and CDR2 are SNHLY and FYNNEI. The J segment lost 7 bases and the V segment lost 6 bases, leaving 8 bases of the junction unmatched.

The chain uses TRBV6-6 and TRBJ1-5; 8 bases line up with TRBD1. The junction had 8 bases not matched to a gene; V was cut back by 6 bases and J by 4 bases. The V gene's germline CDR1 is MNHNY and CDR2 SVGAGI (reference sequence). There are 15 residues in the CDR3. CDR3 nucleotides: TGTGCCAGCAGACTCCAGGACAGGGATAATCAGCCCCAGCATTTT. Translation gives CASRLQDRDNQPQHF.

The chain employs TRBV5-1 and TRBJ2-2; maybe TRBD2 (6 bases). The V gene lost 5 bases and the J gene lost 3 bases, with 17 bases spanning the gap. The CDR3 is made up of 16 amino acids. Germline values: CDR1 SGHRS, CDR2 YFSETQ. The CDR3 is CASSISQAGYTGELFF. In DNA, the CDR3 is TGCGCCAGCAGTATCAGCCAGGCGGGGTACACCGGGGAGCTGTTTTTT.

A word on this clone: At one boundary the junction diverges from the germline segment, which might be a read error. The rearrangement uses TRBV6-1 and TRBJ1-5, with D possibly being TRBD1 (5 bases). Germline values: CDR1 MNHNS, CDR2 SASEGT. CDR3 length: 13 amino acids. The CDR3 reads CASSEGRGQHQHF. The CDR3 coding sequence is TGTGCCAGCAGTGAAGGTAGGGGCCAGCACCAGCATTTT.

This clone came up a few times. This sequence joins TRBV10-3 and TRBJ1-1; 8 bases map to TRBD1. CDR3 size: 13 residues. Germline V gene sequence: CDR1 ENHRY, CDR2 SYGVKD. Trimming removed 10 bases from V and 1 base from J; junction bases left unmatched: 5. The CDR3 coding sequence is TGTGCCACCTGGGGGACAGGGAACACTGAAGCTTTCTTT. Protein: CATWGTGNTEAFF.

CDR3 DNA: TGTGCCAGCAGCCAAGATGGGACTAGCGTAGGATACTACAATGAGCAGTTCTTC. As protein: CASSQDGTSVGYYNEQFF. This chain links TRBV14 with TRBJ2-1, with TRBD2 identical over 10 bases. V lost 0 bases and J lost 3; bases outside the gene matches: 8. The CDR3 has 18 amino acids. The germline V gene has CDR1 SGHDN and CDR2 FVKESK. The whole variable domain, filled in from reference TRBV14 and TRBJ2-1, reads EAGVTQFPSHSVIEKGQTVTLRCDPISGHDNLYWYRRVMGKEIKFLLHFVKESKQDESGMPNNRFLAERTGGTYSTLKVQPAELEDSGVYFCASSQDGTSVGYYNEQFFGPGTRLTVL.

Only a few counts were recorded for this clone. The chain couples TRBV6-1 to TRBJ2-1; D might be TRBD1 (6 bases). The length of the CDR3 is 15 residues. The V end lost 1 base, the J end lost 7 bases, and 14 bases lay between the germline ends. CDR1 and CDR2 from the germline V gene are MNHNS and SASEGT. CDR3 DNA sequence: TGTGCCAGCAGTGAAGTTGGCAGGGGTACAAATGAGCAGTTCTTC. This sequence encodes CASSEVGRGTNEQFF.

The CDR3 loop is CASSVDSEAFF. CDR3 nucleotides: TGTGCCAGCAGTGTGGACTCTGAAGCTTTCTTT. The rearrangement uses TRBV6-1 and TRBJ1-1, with D unresolved. This CDR3 comprises 11 residues. Per germline, CDR1 MNHNS and CDR2 SASEGT. V was trimmed by 4 bases and J by 6 bases, leaving 6 bases between them.

The chain uses TRBV30 and TRBJ2-7; TRBD2 matches 9 bases. The CDR3 spans 15 residues. The V segment lost 3 bases and the J segment 4 bases; nucleotides outside the gene matches: 10. Germline V gene lookup returns CDR1 GTSNPN and CDR2 SVGIG (reference sequence). The CDR3 spells CAWRLDAGGRYEQYF. CDR3 bases: TGTGCCTGGAGACTCGACGCGGGGGGGCGGTACGAGCAGTACTTC.

The rearrangement uses TRBV5-4 and TRBJ2-7; D may be TRBD1 (7 bases). This CDR3 contains 14 residues. Trimming pared 4 bases from V and 7 bases from J, leaving 18 bases between. Per the germline V gene, CDR1 is SGHNT and CDR2 is YYREEE (reference sequence). The CDR3 region is CASSLRQGGSEQYF. CDR3 sequence (DNA): TGTGCCAGCAGCCTGCGACAGGGAGGTTCTGAGCAGTACTTC.

The gene calls are TRBV6-5 and TRBJ1-5; D may be TRBD1 (5 bases). Germline-derived CDR1 and CDR2 are MNHEY and SVGAGI. V lost 8 bases and J lost 6, with 20 bases in between. The CDR3 contains 15 residues. CDR3 amino acids: CASRPGRGPGQPQHF. The CDR3 DNA sequence: TGTGCCAGCCGTCCGGGGCGGGGACCCGGTCAGCCCCAGCATTTT.

The genes are TRBV5-1 and TRBJ2-5; 9 bases align to TRBD2. V was pared by 3 bases and J by 5 bases, with 8 bases of the junction left unmatched. Germline V gene lookup returns CDR1 SGHRS and CDR2 YFSETQ. The CDR3 extends over 15 amino acids. The CDR3 region is CASSSGLARGETQYF. CDR3 nucleotide sequence: TGCGCCAGCAGCTCAGGACTAGCGAGGGGGGAGACCCAGTACTTC. Full variable domain (rest looked up from reference TRBV5-1 and TRBJ2-5): KAGVTQTPRYLIKTRGQQVTLSCSPISGHRSVSWYQQTPGQGLQFLFEYFSETQRNKGNFPGRFSGRQFSNSRSEMNVSTLELGDSALYLCASSSGLARGETQYFGPGTRLLVL.

The chain has TRBV5-1 and TRBJ2-1; 10 bases agree with TRBD2. The junction had 14 bases not matched to a gene; V was cut back by 4 bases and J by 4 bases. This CDR3 has 18 amino acids. The germline gives CDR1 SGHRS, CDR2 YFSETQ. The CDR3 region is CASSPSLLSGGPYNEQFF. CDR3 bases: TGCGCCAGCAGCCCCAGCCTCCTTAGCGGGGGGCCTTACAATGAGCAGTTCTTC.

This clone was seen a single time. CDR3 residues: CASNPGGNEKLFF. The CDR3 nucleotides read TGTGCCAGCAACCCCGGGGGGAATGAAAAACTGTTTTTT. The chain combines TRBV6-4 with TRBJ1-4, with D maybe TRBD1 (5 bases). The CDR3 runs to 13 residues. From germline, CDR1 is MRHNA and CDR2 SNTAGT. V was clipped by 7 bases and J by 5 bases, with 11 bases between them.

The chain uses TRBV27 and TRBJ2-7, with 10 bases lining up with TRBD2. From germline, CDR1 is MNHEY and CDR2 SMNVEV (reference sequence). The trim removed 4 bases at V and 0 bases at J, leaving 3 bases unmatched. This CDR3 region has 15 residues. The CDR3: CASSYSGGTSYEQYF. In DNA form, the CDR3 reads TGTGCCAGCAGTTATAGCGGGGGGACCTCCTACGAGCAGTACTTC.

The V call is TRBV5-1, the J call TRBJ2-3, with a possible D match to TRBD1 (5 bases). Trimming stripped 4 bases from V and 4 bases from J, with 13 bases between. The CDR3 consists of 14 residues. Germline V gives CDR1 SGHRS, CDR2 YFSETQ. In DNA form, the CDR3 reads TGCGCCAGCAGCACCGGACAAGGGGCAGATACGCAGTATTTT. Translation gives CASSTGQGADTQYF. Full variable domain (outside the CDR3, taken from reference TRBV5-1 and TRBJ2-3): KAGVTQTPRYLIKTRGQQVTLSCSPISGHRSVSWYQQTPGQGLQFLFEYFSETQRNKGNFPGRFSGRQFSNSRSEMNVSTLELGDSALYLCASSTGQGADTQYFGPGTRLTVL.

This chain uses TRBV7-2 with TRBJ2-7; D is uncertain. In germline, CDR1 is SGHTA, CDR2 FQGNSA. V lost 0 bases and J 7 bases, leaving 4 bases between the germline ends. The CDR3 spans 11 residues. CDR3 coding DNA: TGTGCCAGCAGCTTAGCGCGGGAGCAGTACTTC. It translates to CASSLAREQYF.